Listed below are T cell receptor beta chains from one sample, sequenced in a study of T cell therapy after organ transplantation. Measured with immunoSEQ multiplex PCR; TCRdb has only the in-frame clones, and not every one. The table includes some 2,000 clones, 70% to 75% detected once. These TCRs are of unknown antigen specificity. The sample was CD8+ T cells from blood, taken after autologous CMV-specific T cell therapy. These receptors originate from a human patient who had received a solid organ transplant and had CMV disease. Some T cells may originate from the graft donor. Both conserved end residues are part of each CDR3. D genes are given only for firm matches. Not all rows give a size; the values are once, few, many and, for expanded clones, a class.

V: TRBV9; D: NA; size: few; J: TRBJ2-7; CDR3: CASSVVPGNYEQYF; DNA: TGTGCCAGCAGCGTAGTTCCGGGGAACTACGAGCAGTACTTC
V: TRBV27; D: NA; size: NA; J: TRBJ1-1; CDR3: CASSSSYDTMNTEAFF; DNA: TGTGCCAGCAGTTCAAGTTATGACACCATGAACACTGAAGCTTTCTTT
V: TRBV7-9; D: TRBD1; size: NA; J: TRBJ2-7; CDR3: CASSGRDRGYEQYF; DNA: TGTGCCAGCAGCGGCCGGGACAGGGGCTACGAGCAGTACTTC
V: TRBV6-1; D: NA; size: once; J: TRBJ1-6; CDR3: CASSEGTVNSPLHF; DNA: TGTGCCAGCAGTGAAGGGACAGTCAATTCACCCCTCCACTTT
V: TRBV6-1; D: TRBD1; size: NA; J: TRBJ2-2; CDR3: CAGSESGTETGELFF; DNA: TGTGCCGGCAGTGAATCCGGGACAGAAACCGGGGAGCTGTTTTTT
V: TRBV4-2; D: NA; size: NA; J: TRBJ2-1; CDR3: CASSQEGRVVEQFF; DNA: TGTGCCAGCAGCCAAGAAGGGCGGGTAGTAGAGCAGTTCTTC
V: TRBV4-1; D: NA; size: once; J: TRBJ2-3; CDR3: CASSQGGLAADTQYF; DNA: TGCGCCAGCAGCCAAGGGGGCCTCGCCGCAGATACGCAGTATTTT
V: TRBV4-2; D: NA; size: once; J: TRBJ2-2; CDR3: CASSQAGDSGELFF; DNA: TGTGCCAGCAGCCAAGCCGGGGATTCTGGGGAGCTGTTTTTT
V: TRBV7-2; D: NA; size: NA; J: TRBJ1-1; CDR3: CASSLMFGNTEAFF; DNA: TGTGCCAGCAGCTTAATGTTCGGGAACACTGAAGCTTTCTTT
V: TRBV15; D: NA; size: NA; J: TRBJ2-1; CDR3: CATSRDLPGGENEQFF; DNA: TGTGCCACCAGCAGAGATCTCCCCGGAGGGGAAAATGAGCAGTTCTTC
V: TRBV5-1; D: TRBD2; size: NA; J: TRBJ2-5; CDR3: CASSLAWGGETQYF; DNA: TGCGCCAGCAGCTTGGCCTGGGGGGGAGAGACCCAGTACTTC
V: TRBV4-1; D: TRBD1; size: few; J: TRBJ2-7; CDR3: CASSQATGSGREQYF; DNA: TGCGCCAGCAGCCAAGCGACAGGGTCAGGTCGCGAGCAGTACTTC
V: TRBV11-2; D: NA; size: NA; J: TRBJ2-7; CDR3: CAESEGNYEQYF; DNA: TGTGCCGAATCGGAGGGGAACTACGAGCAGTACTTC
V: TRBV9; D: NA; size: NA; J: TRBJ2-1; CDR3: CASSVGLQGGNEQFF; DNA: TGTGCCAGCAGCGTAGGGCTACAAGGGGGAAATGAGCAGTTCTTC
V: TRBV27; D: TRBD1; size: NA; J: TRBJ1-4; CDR3: CASSLLQGDEKLFF; DNA: TGTGCCAGCAGTTTATTACAGGGGGATGAAAAACTGTTTTTT
V: TRBV4-3; D: TRBD2; size: NA; J: TRBJ2-6; CDR3: CASSQEMRKAGGLSGANVLTF; DNA: TGCGCCAGCAGCCAAGAAATGAGGAAAGCGGGAGGGCTGTCTGGGGCCAACGTCCTGACTTTC
V: TRBV15; D: TRBD1; size: large; J: TRBJ2-1; CDR3: CATGGYVGTGSDEQFF; DNA: TGTGCCACCGGGGGCTACGTTGGGACAGGGAGCGATGAGCAGTTCTTC
V: TRBV6-5; D: NA; size: NA; J: TRBJ2-2; CDR3: CASSYNPVGGELFF; DNA: TGTGCCAGCAGTTACAACCCTGTGGGCGGGGAGCTGTTTTTT
V: TRBV28; D: TRBD1; size: NA; J: TRBJ2-5; CDR3: CASSFLDRGQETQYF; DNA: TGTGCCAGCAGTTTTTTGGACAGGGGACAAGAGACCCAGTACTTC
V: TRBV7-3; D: TRBD2; size: NA; J: TRBJ2-5; CDR3: CASSQSGGFAETQYF; DNA: TGTGCCAGCAGCCAATCCGGGGGGTTCGCAGAGACCCAGTACTTC
V: TRBV19; D: NA; size: NA; J: TRBJ2-3; CDR3: CASSIDRTNSYTDTQYF; DNA: TGTGCCAGTAGTATAGATAGGACCAATTCCTACACAGATACGCAGTATTTT
V: TRBV6-4; D: TRBD2; size: NA; J: TRBJ2-1; CDR3: CASSDGGESYNEQFF; DNA: TGTGCCAGCAGTGATGGGGGGGAGTCCTACAATGAGCAGTTCTTC
V: TRBV5-6; D: NA; size: few; J: TRBJ1-5; CDR3: CASSLQGYSNQPQHF; DNA: TGTGCCAGCAGCCTTCAGGGGTATAGCAATCAGCCCCAGCATTTT